This T cell receptor beta chain appears in the sequencing data of a study of cytomegalovirus exposure and HLA in healthy donors. The V end lost 3 bases, the J end lost 5 bases, and 3 bases lay between the germline ends. Germline lookup yields CDR1 SQVTM and CDR2 ANQGSEA. This CDR3 contains 10 residues. Overall study results and limits: In a later analysis, several top co-occurrence clusters appeared linked to parvovirus B19, influenza, CMV and Epstein-Barr virus.

About this clone: Its target is unknown.

60 Vbeta and 13 Jbeta primers were used in PCR. The repertoire was sequenced with immunoSEQ multiplex PCR; TCRdb's copy has only in-frame clones and lacks some. The sample records 170,000 or so clones, 77% being singletons. Input material: PBMCs. This receptor was taken from a woman aged 30 to 39 in good health and CMV-seropositive. V is TRBV29-1 and J is TRBJ2-3, with unresolved D. CDR3 in amino acids: CSVDIDTQYF. CDR3 bases: TGCAGCGTTGACATAGATACGCAGTATTTT.